A single sample gave rise to the 13 T cell receptor beta chains below, sequenced in a study of T cell responses to AZD1222 COVID-19 vaccine. Sequenced by immunoSEQ multiplex PCR; TCRdb stores in-frame clones only, minus some. This sample has 100,000 to 150,000 clones, with roughly 88% found just once. Sequenced material: peripheral blood, taken 28 days after the second AZD1222 dose. These receptors were obtained from an adult who received the AZD1222 COVID-19 vaccine.

This clone was detected only once. The J gene is TRBJ1-2, the V gene TRBV4-1; 7 bases align to TRBD1. CDR1 and CDR2 (germline): MGHRA, YSYEKL. CDR3 size: 16 residues. Trimming at V came to 4 bases and at J to 1 base, leaving 9 bases not matched to a gene. The CDR3 region has the DNA TGCGCCAGCAGCCTTAAGCCCGCAGGGGGTAACTATGGCTACACCTTC. Its translation is CASSLKPAGGNYGYTF.

V is TRBV27 and J is TRBJ1-6; no definite D call. Germline V CDR1 and CDR2: MNHEY, SMNVEV (reference sequence). CDR3 size: 19 residues. The germline V and J ends were trimmed by 6 bases and 2 bases, with 23 bases remaining between them. The CDR3 nucleotides read TGTGCCAGCAGCCCCCTCCGGACCCTACTTAGCCCCTATAATTCACCCCTCCACTTT. Translated: CASSPLRTLLSPYNSPLHF.

J is TRBJ1-4 and V is TRBV24-1, with 9 positions matching TRBD1. The CDR3 totals 18 residues. The J segment lost 4 bases and the V segment lost 3 bases, leaving 11 bases of the junction unmatched. Germline V gene data show CDR1 as KGHDR and CDR2 as SFDVKD. The CDR3 spells CATSDPDRGSLYNEKLFF. CDR3 sequence (DNA): TGTGCCACCAGTGATCCTGACAGGGGGTCCCTCTATAATGAAAAACTGTTTTTT.

The rearrangement links TRBV12-3 or TRBV12-4 to TRBJ1-1, with D unclear. Trimming stripped 2 bases from V and 7 bases from J, with 8 bases between. The CDR3 consists of 12 residues. Here the CDR3 DNA reads TGTGCCAGCAGTTTACATGGGGATGAAGCTTTCTTT. Translating it yields CASSLHGDEAFF.

The chain uses TRBV4-1 and TRBJ2-5; 9 bases line up with TRBD2. The V gene's germline CDR1 is MGHRA and CDR2 YSYEKL. The CDR3 sequence is 17 residues long. V trimming: 1 base; J trimming: 5 bases; junction bases outside the gene matches: 11. The CDR3 loop reads CASSQADRAGGLETQYF. Written as DNA, the CDR3 is TGCGCCAGCAGCCAAGCGGACCGGGCGGGGGGGCTGGAGACCCAGTACTTC.

V usage is TRBV18 and J usage is TRBJ2-1; TRBD2 matches 8 bases. After removal of 3 bases from V and 1 base from J, the junction contained 8 bases not matched to a gene. CDR1 and CDR2 (germline): KGHSH, LQKENI. The CDR3 contains 17 residues. The CDR3 protein is CASSPRVAGLSYNEQFF. The CDR3 bases are TGTGCCAGCTCACCCCGGGTAGCGGGGCTTTCCTACAATGAGCAGTTCTTC.

The chain couples TRBV28 to TRBJ2-5; D is unclear. V was shortened by 2 bases and J by 3 bases, with 10 bases between the two germline ends. Germline V gene lookup returns CDR1 MDHEN and CDR2 SYDVKM. The CDR3 is 14 residues long. The CDR3 region is CASSLVRPEETQYF. The CDR3 DNA sequence: TGTGCCAGCAGTTTAGTCAGACCCGAAGAGACCCAGTACTTC.

The chain links TRBV2 to TRBJ1-6; D gene uncertain. Trimming took off 7 bases at V and 7 bases at J, with 11 bases between the two ends. Germline-derived CDR1 and CDR2 are SNHLY and FYNNEI. The CDR3 totals 13 residues. The CDR3 DNA reads as TGTGCCAGCAAGGAGACTGCCAATTCACCCCTCCACTTT. This translates into CASKETANSPLHF.

This clone was seen more than once but under ten times. The V gene is TRBV6-6, the J gene TRBJ2-2, with TRBD2 matching 8 bases. CDR3 length equals 14 residues. The V gene end was trimmed by 4 bases and the J gene end by 5 bases; junction bases not matched to a gene: 3. Germline CDR1 MNHNY, CDR2 SVGAGI (reference sequence). CDR3 nucleotides: TGTGCCAGCAGTTCCGGGGGGGGTACCGGGGAGCTGTTTTTT. Protein sequence: CASSSGGGTGELFF.

The chain links TRBV5-6 to TRBJ1-4; tentatively, D is TRBD1 (5 bases). In germline, CDR1 is SGHDT, CDR2 YYEEEE. There are 15 residues in the CDR3. V dropped 3 bases and J dropped 6 bases, with 15 bases sitting between them. The CDR3 spells CASSSPLGGDEKLFF. The CDR3 DNA sequence: TGTGCCAGCAGCTCCCCGCTTGGGGGGGATGAAAAACTGTTTTTT.

This chain uses TRBV7-9 with TRBJ1-2; D unclear. V dropped 1 base and J dropped 5 bases, with 20 bases sitting between them. This CDR3 spans 17 amino acids. CDR1 is SEHNR and CDR2 is FQNEAQ in the germline V gene (reference sequence). In nucleotides, the CDR3 is TGTGCCAGCAGCTTAGGGGCCTCCGGAGGGTATTCGTATGGCTACACCTTC. It encodes CASSLGASGGYSYGYTF.

The chain combines TRBV3-1 (or the pseudogene TRBV3-2) with TRBJ2-5, with D perhaps matching TRBD2 (5 bases). The CDR3 length is 14 residues. Trimming removed 4 bases at V and 2 bases at J, with 11 bases between. Germline CDR1 is LGHDT and CDR2 is YNNKEL (reference sequence). As DNA, the CDR3 is TGTGCCAGCAGCCTCGGACTGGGGCAAGAGACCCAGTACTTC. It codes for CASSLGLGQETQYF.

V gene TRBV9 combines with J gene TRBJ2-1, with 11 bases matching TRBD2. This CDR3 has 14 residues. The V gene's germline CDR1 is SGDLS and CDR2 YYNGEE. Losses at the gene ends were 7 bases for V and 3 bases for J; bases not matched to a gene: 3. The chain's CDR3 is CASSTSGGYNEQFF. CDR3 coding DNA: TGTGCCAGCTCCACTAGCGGGGGCTACAATGAGCAGTTCTTC.